These 18 T cell receptor beta chains originate from one sample sequenced in a study of cytomegalovirus exposure and HLA in healthy donors. The PCR used 60 Vbeta and 13 Jbeta primers. Produced via immunoSEQ multiplex PCR; TCRdb's table is partial and in-frame only. The sample has fewer than 200,000 clones, about three quarters seen once; the top ten hold 6.3%. The source material was PBMCs. Receptor source: a man aged 35 to 55 in good health and CMV-seropositive.

This rearrangement joins TRBV19 to TRBJ1-1, with D perhaps matching TRBD1 (5 bases). This CDR3 is 15 amino acids long. CDR1 and CDR2 from the germline V gene are LNHDA and SQIVND (reference sequence). V was trimmed by 7 bases and J by 0 bases, leaving 15 bases between them. The chain's CDR3 is CASMTVTSLNTEAFF. As DNA, the CDR3 is TGTGCCAGTATGACAGTTACGAGTCTGAACACTGAAGCTTTCTTT.

The V call is TRBV18, the J call TRBJ1-1, with no clear D. The V end was cut by 0 bases, the J end by 1 base, with 9 bases between. The CDR3 sequence is 15 residues long. In germline, CDR1 is KGHSH, CDR2 LQKENI. The CDR3 loop reads CASSPPFAQNTEAFF. In DNA, the CDR3 is TGTGCCAGCTCACCACCGTTTGCACAGAACACTGAAGCTTTCTTT. The complete variable domain, with remaining parts taken from reference TRBV18 and TRBJ1-1, reads NAGVMQNPRHLVRRRGQEARLRCSPMKGHSHVYWYRQLPEEGLKFMVYLQKENIIDESGMPKERFSAEFPKEGPSILRIQQVVRGDSAAYFCASSPPFAQNTEAFFGQGTRLTVV.

Regarding this clone: Compared with germline, one end of the junction differs, possibly owing to a read error. V and J are TRBV6-5 and TRBJ2-6; the match to TRBD1 covers 10 bases. The CDR3 is made up of 15 amino acids. Germline values: CDR1 MNHEY, CDR2 SVGAGI. The CDR3 DNA is TGTGCCAGCAGCCGACAGGGGGCTGGGGCCAACGGCCTGACTTTC. Protein: CASSRQGAGANGLTF.

The table lists this clone with a count of one. The gene calls are TRBV7-6 and TRBJ2-7; TRBD1 matches at 9 bases. J gave up 6 bases and V 4 bases, and 7 bases lay outside the gene matches. The CDR3 contains 14 residues. In germline, CDR1 is SGHVS, CDR2 FNYEAQ. As DNA, the CDR3 is TGTGCCAGCAGCTCGTCCGGGACAGGGACCGAGCAGTACTTC. It is translated as CASSSSGTGTEQYF.

The V call is TRBV28, the J call TRBJ2-1; 7 nucleotides align to TRBD2. V lost 6 bases and J lost 0; bases outside the gene matches: 2. The length of the CDR3 is 14 residues. CDR1 MDHEN and CDR2 SYDVKM come from the germline V gene. The CDR3 DNA reads as TGTGCCAGCAGACTAGCGAGCTCCTACAATGAGCAGTTCTTC. It is translated as CASRLASSYNEQFF. The full variable domain, completed using reference TRBV28 and TRBJ2-1, is DVKVTQSSRYLVKRTGEKVFLECVQDMDHENMFWYRQDPGLGLRLIYFSYDVKMKEKGDIPEGYSVSREKKERFSLILESASTNQTSMYLCASRLASSYNEQFFGPGTRLTVL.

The genes are TRBV19 and TRBJ1-5, with a possible D match to TRBD1 (6 bases). The CDR3 extends over 12 amino acids. Germline assignment: CDR1 LNHDA and CDR2 SQIVND (reference sequence). Trimming pared 8 bases from V and 3 bases from J, leaving 8 bases between. The DNA for the CDR3 is TGTGCCAGTGGACAGCACAATCAGCCCCAGCATTTT. Its translation: CASGQHNQPQHF.

V usage is TRBV25-1 and J usage is TRBJ2-5, with D maybe TRBD2 (6 bases). Germline values: CDR1 MGHDK, CDR2 SYGVNS. V lost 5 bases and J 5 bases, leaving 18 bases between the germline ends. This CDR3 is 15 amino acids long. Here the CDR3 DNA reads TGTGCCAGCAGTAAATTCGGCAGGGAGGTCGAGACCCAGTACTTC. It codes for CASSKFGREVETQYF.

The chain carries TRBV14 and TRBJ1-5, with TRBD1 matching over 7 bases. J was trimmed by 0 bases and V by 4 bases; bases with no gene match: 21. The CDR3 extends over 21 amino acids. The germline gives CDR1 SGHDN, CDR2 FVKESK. The CDR3 DNA reads TGTGCCAGCAGCCCCCGTTTTCGACAGGGAAGGGACACTCATAGCAATCAGCCCCAGCATTTT. This translates into CASSPRFRQGRDTHSNQPQHF.

In the case of this clone: Germline and junction disagree at one end, which may indicate a read error. The J gene is TRBJ2-4, the V gene TRBV2; 7 bases map to TRBD1. CDR1 is SNHLY, CDR2 FYNNEI, per germline. The CDR3 is made up of 14 amino acids. The CDR3 bases are TGTGCCAGCAGTGATGACAGGGCCAAAAACAGTCAGTACTTC. Translation: CASSDDRAKNSQYF.

This sequence joins TRBV5-4 and TRBJ2-2; 10 bases map to TRBD2. The germline gives CDR1 SGHNT, CDR2 YYREEE (reference sequence). V dropped 4 bases and J dropped 4; count of bases not matched to a gene: 13. The CDR3 consists of 18 residues. The CDR3 region has the DNA TGTGCCAGCAGCCTCGGGGCTAGCGGGAGTTGGTCCACCGGGGAGCTGTTTTTT. The encoded protein is CASSLGASGSWSTGELFF.

This chain joins TRBV29-1 and TRBJ1-4, with TRBD1 as a possible D gene (6 bases). V was trimmed by 5 bases and J by 11 bases, leaving 18 bases between them. This CDR3 comprises 13 residues. CDR1 and CDR2 from the germline V gene are SQVTM and ANQGSEA. The CDR3 DNA reads as TGCAGCGTTACCACAGGGTTCATGGACAAACTGTTTTTT. Amino acid sequence: CSVTTGFMDKLFF.

This chain connects TRBV5-4 to TRBJ2-5, with D possibly being TRBD1 (6 bases). V was trimmed by 3 bases and J by 2 bases, leaving 14 bases between them. This CDR3 spans 15 amino acids. Germline-derived CDR1 and CDR2 are SGHNT and YYREEE (reference sequence). The CDR3 region is CASSSPGQIQETQYF. The DNA for the CDR3 is TGTGCCAGCAGCTCCCCCGGACAGATTCAAGAGACCCAGTACTTC.

This clone is a singleton in its sample. This rearrangement joins TRBV27 to TRBJ1-5; 8 bases map to TRBD1. The CDR3 runs 18 residues. Germline V gene data show CDR1 as MNHEY and CDR2 as SMNVEV (reference sequence). J gave up 3 bases and V 5 bases, and 15 bases lay outside the gene matches. CDR3 DNA sequence: TGTGCCAGCAGTCCTCAGGGGGCGCTAACTCTTGTCAATCAGCCCCAGCATTTT. It encodes CASSPQGALTLVNQPQHF.

The chain joins TRBV18 to TRBJ1-4; D might be TRBD1 (6 bases). V was clipped by 2 bases and J by 8 bases, with 21 bases between them. CDR1 is KGHSH and CDR2 is LQKENI in the germline V gene. This CDR3 region has 17 residues. CDR3 protein: CASSPSWEQGLREKLFF. CDR3 DNA sequence: TGTGCCAGCTCACCAAGTTGGGAGCAGGGGCTAAGGGAAAAACTGTTTTTT.

DNA for the CDR3: TGTGCCAGCACGCTACAGGGGAGTTTTGAAGGAGAGCGGACCCAGTACTTC. Translated, it gives CASTLQGSFEGERTQYF. The chain has TRBV7-9 and TRBJ2-5, with 7 positions matching TRBD1. V shed 7 bases and J 7 bases; nucleotides not matched to a gene: 21. The CDR3 has 17 amino acids. Germline CDR1 reads SEHNR; CDR2 reads FQNEAQ (reference sequence).

The J gene is TRBJ1-5, the V gene TRBV6-6; TRBD1 is a possible D gene (6 bases). With 5 bases removed from V and 9 bases from J, the gap between germline ends came to 20 bases. The CDR3 runs 15 residues. Germline V gene data show CDR1 as MNHNY and CDR2 as SVGAGI (reference sequence). This CDR3 reads CASSGSRGAFVPQHF. CDR3 DNA: TGTGCCAGCAGTGGTTCTCGGGGGGCATTTGTGCCCCAGCATTTT.

This clone appeared a few times. The chain uses TRBV27 and TRBJ1-3, with a weak D call TRBD1 (6 bases). This CDR3 is 15 amino acids long. In germline, CDR1 is MNHEY, CDR2 SMNVEV (reference sequence). Trimming removed 5 bases from V and 4 bases from J, with 15 bases in between. CDR3 sequence: CASSLYGQIGNTIYF. In DNA, the CDR3 is TGTGCCAGCAGTCTATACGGACAGATAGGAAACACCATATATTTT.

The chain has TRBV4-2 and TRBJ2-1, with unresolved D. V lost 0 bases to trimming and J lost 7 bases, with 10 bases between them. CDR1 is LGHNA, CDR2 YNFKEQ, per germline. This CDR3 is 14 amino acids long. The CDR3 sequence: CASSQDRLVNEQFF. The DNA for the CDR3 is TGTGCCAGCAGCCAAGATCGGCTAGTAAATGAGCAGTTCTTC.